Each of the 22 T cell receptor beta chains below was sequenced from the same sample in a study of cytomegalovirus exposure and HLA in healthy donors. The PCR used 60 Vbeta and 13 Jbeta primers. Profiled with immunoSEQ multiplex PCR; TCRdb holds only in-frame clones, not every one. This table has about 160,000 clones, 60% to 85% appearing once. Sequenced material: PBMCs. The receptor source for this set is a woman in her thirties or forties in good health and CMV-seronegative.

This chain uses TRBV29-1 with TRBJ2-3; D possibly corresponds to TRBD1 (7 bases). The germline gives CDR1 SQVTM, CDR2 ANQGSEA. The CDR3 spans 14 residues. The V gene lost 3 bases and the J gene lost 5 bases, with 15 bases spanning the gap. Here the CDR3 reads CSVDRRGLGDTQYF. The CDR3 nucleotides are TGCAGCGTTGATCGGAGGGGGCTTGGAGATACGCAGTATTTT.

The CDR3 nucleotides read TGTGCCAGCAGCTACGGTACTTACGAGCAGTACTTC. The encoded protein is CASSYGTYEQYF. The chain combines TRBV5-6 with TRBJ2-7, with D unclear. Germline CDR1 reads SGHDT; CDR2 reads YYEEEE. There are 12 residues in the CDR3. Trimming shortened V by 3 bases and J by 4 bases, and 8 bases separated the two germline ends.

The chain carries TRBV15 and TRBJ2-7; 8 bases are a match to TRBD2. The germline CDR1 and CDR2 sequences are LNHNV and YYDKDF (reference sequence). The CDR3 has 15 amino acids. V trimming: 1 base; J trimming: 4 bases; junction bases outside the gene matches: 6. The CDR3 DNA reads as TGTGCCACCAGCAGAGCCCCGACTAGCGATTACGAGCAGTACTTC. Amino acid sequence: CATSRAPTSDYEQYF.

The rearrangement links TRBV5-1 to TRBJ2-2, with 10 bases aligning to TRBD2. The V segment lost 5 bases and the J segment 0 bases; nucleotides outside the gene matches: 10. There are 18 residues in the CDR3. The germline V gene encodes CDR1 SGHRS and CDR2 YFSETQ. The DNA of the CDR3 is TGCGCCAGCAGTCCCGACCTAGCGGGGGCTGCGAACACCGGGGAGCTGTTTTTT. It yields the protein CASSPDLAGAANTGELFF.

The chain links TRBV5-1 to TRBJ2-3; 8 positions agree with TRBD1. Germline-derived CDR1 and CDR2 are SGHRS and YFSETQ. V shed 4 bases, J shed 2 bases, and the junction held 6 bases outside the gene matches. This CDR3 contains 15 residues. As DNA, the CDR3 is TGCGCCAGCAGCAGGGGACAGGCTAACACAGATACGCAGTATTTT. Its protein is CASSRGQANTDTQYF.

The rearrangement links TRBV5-4 to TRBJ2-3; 12 nucleotides match TRBD2. CDR1 and CDR2 from the germline V gene are SGHNT and YYREEE (reference sequence). Trimming removed 5 bases from V and 8 bases from J; junction bases left unmatched: 6. The CDR3 length is 14 residues. The CDR3 reads CASRTSGGRGTQYF. The CDR3 coding sequence is TGTGCCAGCAGGACTAGCGGGGGAAGGGGTACGCAGTATTTT.

The chain joins TRBV29-1 to TRBJ2-5; 9 bases are a match to TRBD2. The CDR3 consists of 14 residues. The ends lost 3 bases at V and 4 bases at J; junction bases unmatched: 6. CDR1 and CDR2 from the germline V gene are SQVTM and ANQGSEA. The CDR3 nucleotides read TGCAGCGTTGACAGGCGGGGGGGCGGAGAGACCCAGTACTTC. Its translation is CSVDRRGGGETQYF.

The rearrangement links TRBV7-8 to TRBJ2-3, with TRBD2 identical over 11 bases. The CDR3 length is 16 residues. Germline V CDR1 and CDR2: SGHVS, FQNEAQ. Trimming cost V 5 bases and J 5 bases; bases outside gene matches: 9. DNA of the CDR3: TGTGCCAGCAGCGGAGGGACTAGCGGTCCCGTAGATACGCAGTATTTT. Translating gives CASSGGTSGPVDTQYF. Supplemented by reference TRBV7-8 and TRBJ2-3, the full variable domain reads GAGVSQSPRYKVAKRGQDVALRCDPISGHVSLFWYQQALGQGPEFLTYFQNEAQLDKSGLPSDRFFAERPEGSVSTLKIQRTQQEDSAVYLCASSGGTSGPVDTQYFGPGTRLTVL.

The chain uses TRBV19 and TRBJ1-5; weak D call: TRBD1 (5 bases). The ends were cut back, 5 bases at V and 6 bases at J, with 20 bases in the middle. Per germline, CDR1 LNHDA and CDR2 SQIVND (reference sequence). This CDR3 is built from 16 residues. CDR3 amino acids: CASSSQSGRGTQPQHF. The CDR3 DNA follows: TGTGCCAGTAGTTCACAGTCGGGACGGGGGACTCAGCCCCAGCATTTT.

The genes are TRBV2 and TRBJ2-2; 9 bases are shared with TRBD2. In germline, CDR1 is SNHLY, CDR2 FYNNEI. The CDR3 runs 15 residues. V shed 7 bases, J shed 8 bases, and the junction held 11 bases outside the gene matches. DNA of the CDR3: TGTGCCAGCACGGAGCGGGGGGATCGTGGAGGGGAGCTGTTTTTT. This translates into CASTERGDRGGELFF.

The chain recombines TRBV4-1 with TRBJ1-4, with no clear D. The ends were cut back, 3 bases at V and 0 bases at J, with 8 bases in the middle. The CDR3 has 15 residues. Germline V CDR1 and CDR2: MGHRA, YSYEKL. CDR3 sequence reads: CASSQQITTNEKLFF. For the CDR3, the DNA is TGCGCCAGCAGCCAGCAGATTACAACTAATGAAAAACTGTTTTTT.

This clone was recorded a few times. V usage is TRBV5-5 and J usage is TRBJ1-6; a possible D gene is TRBD1 (5 bases). CDR3 length: 16 amino acids. Germline V lookup: CDR1 SGHKS, CDR2 YYEKEE (reference sequence). The V and J ends lost 3 bases and 7 bases respectively, with 17 bases between them. DNA of the CDR3: TGTGCCAGCAGCTCGTGGACACCCGGTGGAAATTCACCCCTCCACTTT. Protein sequence: CASSSWTPGGNSPLHF.

This rearrangement joins TRBV5-4 to TRBJ2-2, with 7 bases that match TRBD2. CDR1 and CDR2 from the germline V gene are SGHNT and YYREEE (reference sequence). The CDR3 is made up of 16 amino acids. Unmatched junction bases numbered 9, after V lost 3 bases and J lost 4 bases. This CDR3 is CASSSPLGGGTGELFF. The CDR3, as DNA: TGTGCCAGCAGCTCCCCCCTGGGCGGGGGCACCGGGGAGCTGTTTTTT.

The chain couples TRBV5-1 to TRBJ2-5; TRBD2 aligns across 8 bases. Germline-derived CDR1 and CDR2 are SGHRS and YFSETQ. CDR3 length equals 14 residues. V lost 4 bases to trimming and J lost 0 bases; unmatched junction nucleotides: 2. The DNA for the CDR3 is TGCGCCAGCAGCCGGGGGGGGTACCAAGAGACCCAGTACTTC. It is translated as CASSRGGYQETQYF.

The chain links TRBV27 to TRBJ2-3; 7 bases are shared with TRBD2. CDR3 length: 15 amino acids. Germline V gene data show CDR1 as MNHEY and CDR2 as SMNVEV (reference sequence). With 4 bases clipped from V and 6 bases from J, the junction kept 10 bases outside the gene matches. The CDR3 is CASSYGGAGRDTQYF. The CDR3 nucleotides read TGTGCCAGCAGTTATGGGGGAGCGGGGAGGGATACGCAGTATTTT.

J is TRBJ1-4 and V is TRBV5-5; D unclear. V gave up 0 bases and J gave up 4 bases, with 10 bases separating them. CDR1 SGHKS and CDR2 YYEKEE come from the germline V gene (reference sequence). CDR3 length: 15 residues. CDR3 nucleotide sequence: TGTGCCAGCAGCTTGGATGGGCAACGTAATGAAAAACTGTTTTTT. Its protein is CASSLDGQRNEKLFF.

This clone turned up a few times. The chain couples TRBV29-1 to TRBJ2-5; D unresolved. The V end lost 3 bases, the J end lost 5 bases, and 16 bases lay between the germline ends. The CDR3 has 14 amino acids. Germline CDR1 SQVTM, CDR2 ANQGSEA. CDR3 in amino acids: CSVDTTHGLETQYF. In DNA form, the CDR3 reads TGCAGCGTTGATACGACTCATGGGTTGGAGACCCAGTACTTC.

This rearrangement joins TRBV2 to TRBJ1-2, with a weak D call TRBD1 (5 bases). V was pared by 5 bases and J by 4 bases, with 11 bases between. Germline assignment: CDR1 SNHLY and CDR2 FYNNEI. CDR3 length equals 13 residues. The CDR3 nucleotides are TGTGCCAGCAGTCAAACAGGAAGCTATGGCTACACCTTC. Encoded protein: CASSQTGSYGYTF.

The chain joins TRBV5-4 to TRBJ2-5, with a possible D match to TRBD2 (7 bases). Between the trimmed V and J ends, which lost 4 bases and 2 bases, there was a span of 18 bases. This CDR3 has 16 residues. Per germline, CDR1 SGHNT and CDR2 YYREEE (reference sequence). CDR3 DNA: TGTGCCAGCAGCCTGACCGGCGGGGGCCTGCAAGAGACCCAGTACTTC. Protein product: CASSLTGGGLQETQYF. The full variable domain, with the rest looked up from reference TRBV5-4 and TRBJ2-5, is ETGVTQSPTHLIKTRGQQVTLRCSSQSGHNTVSWYQQALGQGPQFIFQYYREEENGRGNFPPRFSGLQFPNYSSELNVNALELDDSALYLCASSLTGGGLQETQYFGPGTRLLVL.

The rearrangement uses TRBV7-2 and TRBJ1-2, with no clear D. V lost 5 bases and J 8 bases, leaving 12 bases between the germline ends. CDR3 size: 12 residues. CDR1 is SGHTA and CDR2 is FQGNSA in the germline V gene. The CDR3 nucleotides read TGTGCCAGCAGCCCCCGGGCGGGAGGCTACACCTTC. Its protein is CASSPRAGGYTF.

The chain carries TRBV5-1 and TRBJ2-3, with 7 nucleotides matching TRBD1. The CDR3 sequence is 19 residues long. Germline CDR1 and CDR2: SGHRS and YFSETQ. V lost 4 bases to trimming and J lost 6 bases; unmatched junction nucleotides: 23. The chain's CDR3 is CASSPPDITGARIMDTQYF. The CDR3 DNA is TGCGCCAGCAGCCCACCGGATATAACAGGGGCCCGAATTATGGATACGCAGTATTTT.

The rearrangement uses TRBV6-6 and TRBJ2-5; TRBD1 matches at 7 bases. V was pared by 6 bases and J by 0 bases, with 10 bases of the junction left unmatched. Germline lookup yields CDR1 MNHNY and CDR2 SVGAGI (reference sequence). The CDR3 has 16 amino acids. This CDR3 reads CASRLTTGQYQETQYF. The CDR3 region has the DNA TGTGCCAGCAGGCTAACGACAGGGCAGTACCAAGAGACCCAGTACTTC.